This is a list of T cell receptor beta chains from one sample in a study of T cells in Graves' hyperthyroidism and ophthalmopathy. TCRdb called the multiplex PCR reads again in MiXCR, with one record for every CDR3 protein. The sample carries about 760,000 distinct CDR3 sequences, over 35% recorded once. The sample consisted of blood. The receptors originated from a woman aged 40-49 years with Graves' hyperthyroidism. Each CDR3 is given with its conserved first and last residue. The D gene is left open where the match is weak. Size tells how often a clone was seen (once, few, many) or the class of an expanded clone, and some rows leave it out.

clone size,CDR3 length,V gene,D gene,J gene,CDR3 DNA,CDR3 protein
few,14,TRBV7-3,-,TRBJ1-4,TGTGCCAGCAGCCGCAGCGGGAATAATGAAAAACTGTTTTTT,CASSRSGNNEKLFF
-,16,TRBV7-9,-,TRBJ1-1,TGTGCCAGCAGCTTAGAGGGGGGAACAGGGTCGACTGAAGCTTTCTTT,CASSLEGGTGSTEAFF
-,14,TRBV6-2/TRBV6-3,-,TRBJ1-2,TGTGCCAGCAGTTATGAGGCAGTCTACTATGGCTACACCTTC,CASSYEAVYYGYTF
-,14,TRBV9,TRBD2,TRBJ2-1,TGTGCCAGCAGCGTAACAGCGGGGGTTAATGAGCAGTTCTTC,CASSVTAGVNEQFF
-,19,TRBV5-1,-,TRBJ1-3,TGCGCCAGCAGCCAAGAGCCCTTAGTCCGGGGGGGTACTGGAAACACCATATATTTT,CASSQEPLVRGGTGNTIYF
-,16,TRBV19,-,TRBJ1-4,TGTGCCAGTAGTCTTCGACGGCTTCCAACTAATGAAAAACTGTTTTTT,CASSLRRLPTNEKLFF
many,16,TRBV19,-,TRBJ1-6,TGTGCCAGTAGTATAGATCGGGGGACCGGCAATTCACCCCTCCACTTT,CASSIDRGTGNSPLHF
-,14,TRBV10-3,-,TRBJ1-2,TGTGCCATCAGTGAAATTAAAGGGGACTATGGCTACACCTTC,CAISEIKGDYGYTF
once,14,TRBV7-2,-,TRBJ1-2,TGTGCCAGCAGCTTAGGGCGGATTAACTACGGCTGCACCTTC,CASSLGRINYGCTF
many,16,TRBV28,-,TRBJ1-6,TGTGCCAGCACCCAGAGGGTGGGCAGGGCAAAATCACCCCTCCACTTT,CASTQRVGRAKSPLHF
-,14,TRBV6-6,-,TRBJ1-2,TGTGCCAGCAGTTACGATCCCTCTAACTATGGCTACACCTTC,CASSYDPSNYGYTF
-,17,TRBV2,TRBD1,TRBJ1-5,TGTGCCAGCAGTTTTGGACAGGGACCTTATAGCAATCAGCCCCAGCATTTT,CASSFGQGPYSNQPQHF
few,14,TRBV7-9,-,TRBJ2-7,TGTGCCAGCAGCTTAGGGAGGGGGAACTACGAGCAGTACTTC,CASSLGRGNYEQYF
many,14,TRBV7-2,TRBD1,TRBJ2-7,TGTGCCAGCAGCTACGGGACAGGGGTGATCGAGCAGTACTTC,CASSYGTGVIEQYF
many,12,TRBV10-3,-,TRBJ1-1,TGTGCCATCGGGGGTGTGAACACTGAAGCTTTCTTT,CAIGGVNTEAFF
-,16,TRBV7-2,-,TRBJ1-3,TGCGCCAGCAGACACCTTAGGGGAAAATCTGGAAACACCATATATTTT,CASRHLRGKSGNTIYF
once,16,TRBV10-3,TRBD1,TRBJ1-4,TGTGCCATCAGCCCGTCAGGGGGCGAGTCTAATGAAAAACTGTTTTTT,CAISPSGGESNEKLFF
few,12,TRBV25-1,-,TRBJ1-1,TGTGCCAGCGGGGTTGTCGGGACTGAAGCTTTCTTT,CASGVVGTEAFF
few,16,TRBV4-3,-,TRBJ1-5,TGCGCCAGCAGCCAAGACGTATTTTCAGGCAATCAGCCCCAGCATTTT,CASSQDVFSGNQPQHF
many,12,TRBV12-3/TRBV12-4,-,TRBJ1-2,TGTGCCAGCAGACCAGACAGCTATGGCTACACCTTC,CASRPDSYGYTF